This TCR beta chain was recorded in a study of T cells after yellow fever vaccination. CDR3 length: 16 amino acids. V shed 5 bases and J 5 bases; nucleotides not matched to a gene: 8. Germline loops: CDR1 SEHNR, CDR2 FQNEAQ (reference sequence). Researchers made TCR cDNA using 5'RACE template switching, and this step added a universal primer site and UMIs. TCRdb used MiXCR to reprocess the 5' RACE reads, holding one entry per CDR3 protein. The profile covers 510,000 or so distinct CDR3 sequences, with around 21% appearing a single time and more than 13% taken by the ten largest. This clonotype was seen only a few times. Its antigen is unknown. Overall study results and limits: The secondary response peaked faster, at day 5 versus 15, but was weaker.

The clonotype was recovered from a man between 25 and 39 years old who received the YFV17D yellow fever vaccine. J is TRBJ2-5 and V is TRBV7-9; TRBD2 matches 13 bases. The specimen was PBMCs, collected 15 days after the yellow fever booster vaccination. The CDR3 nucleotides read TGTGCCAGCAGCCCCGGGACTAGCGGGGTGGTGGAGACCCAGTACTTC. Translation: CASSPGTSGVVETQYF.